This T cell receptor (beta chain) was identified during a study of T cells in Graves' hyperthyroidism and ophthalmopathy. Findings of the study overall: Most thyroid clonotypes with frequency above 0.001 were detected in blood.

Trimming left V 6 bases short and J 8 bases short, with 11 bases between. The CDR3 length is 12 residues. Per germline, CDR1 SNHLY and CDR2 FYNNEI. On this clonotype itself: The antigen remains unidentified.

Investigators excluded patients with uncontrolled infection, other autoimmune disease, pregnancy or lactation. Using RNA transcripts as the source, TCR beta CDR3 regions were amplified. The study used the HTBI primer set for a first-round RT-PCR of the TCR CDR3. In TCRdb, the multiplex PCR reads were re-called with MiXCR into one record per CDR3 protein. The table includes roughly 700,000 distinct CDR3 sequences, around 15% detected once. Sequenced: blood. V usage is TRBV2 and J usage is TRBJ2-1; D not certain. The clonotype originates from a young woman with Graves' hyperthyroidism. The CDR3 loop reads CASRVIRDEQFF. CDR3 nucleotides: TGTGCCAGCAGGGTAATTAGGGATGAGCAGTTCTTC.